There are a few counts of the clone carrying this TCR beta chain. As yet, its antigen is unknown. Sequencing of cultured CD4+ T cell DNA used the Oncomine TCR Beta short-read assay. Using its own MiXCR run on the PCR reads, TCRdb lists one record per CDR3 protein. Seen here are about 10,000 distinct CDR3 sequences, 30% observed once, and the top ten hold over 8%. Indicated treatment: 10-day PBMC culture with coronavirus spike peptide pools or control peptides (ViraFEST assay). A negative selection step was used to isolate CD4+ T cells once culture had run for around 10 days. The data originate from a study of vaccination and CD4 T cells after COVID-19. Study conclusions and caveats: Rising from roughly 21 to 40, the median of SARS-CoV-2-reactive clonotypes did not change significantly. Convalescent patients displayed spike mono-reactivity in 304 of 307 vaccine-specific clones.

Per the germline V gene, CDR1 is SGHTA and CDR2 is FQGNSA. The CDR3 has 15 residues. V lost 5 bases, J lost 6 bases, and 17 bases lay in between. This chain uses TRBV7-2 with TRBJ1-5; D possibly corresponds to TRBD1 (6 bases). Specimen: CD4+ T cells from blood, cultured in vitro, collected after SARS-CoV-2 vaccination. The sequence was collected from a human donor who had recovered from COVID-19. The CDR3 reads CASSLPGAWVQPQHF. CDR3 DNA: TGTGCCAGCAGCCTACCAGGGGCTTGGGTTCAGCCCCAGCATTTT.